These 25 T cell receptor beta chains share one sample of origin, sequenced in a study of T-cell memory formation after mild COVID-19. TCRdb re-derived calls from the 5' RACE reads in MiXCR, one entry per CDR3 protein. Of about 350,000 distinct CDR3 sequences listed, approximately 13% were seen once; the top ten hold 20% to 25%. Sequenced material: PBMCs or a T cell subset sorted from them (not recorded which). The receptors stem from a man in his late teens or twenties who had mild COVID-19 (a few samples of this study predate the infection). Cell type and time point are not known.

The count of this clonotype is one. CDR3 in DNA: TGTGCCAGCAGCTCCCCACGAGGTGGGGTCCCTAGCATTCAGTACTTC. It is translated as CASSSPRGGVPSIQYF. The rearrangement joins TRBV7-2 to TRBJ2-4; D gene unclear. CDR3 length: 16 amino acids. Trimming cost V 4 bases and J 9 bases, with 22 bases left between them. Germline-derived CDR1 and CDR2 are SGHTA and FQGNSA. The full variable domain, with the rest looked up from reference TRBV7-2 and TRBJ2-4, is GAGVSQSPSNKVTEKGKDVELRCDPISGHTALYWYRQSLGQGLEFLIYFQGNSAPDKSGLPSDRFSAERTGGSVSTLTIQRTQQEDSAVYLCASSSPRGGVPSIQYFGAGTRLSVL.

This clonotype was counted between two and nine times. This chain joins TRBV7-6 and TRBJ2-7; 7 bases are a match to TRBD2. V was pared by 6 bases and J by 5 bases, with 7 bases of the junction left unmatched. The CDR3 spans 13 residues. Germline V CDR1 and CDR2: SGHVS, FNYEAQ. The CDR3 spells CASSLGGLDEQYF. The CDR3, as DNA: TGTGCCAGCAGTTTGGGGGGGTTGGACGAGCAGTACTTC.

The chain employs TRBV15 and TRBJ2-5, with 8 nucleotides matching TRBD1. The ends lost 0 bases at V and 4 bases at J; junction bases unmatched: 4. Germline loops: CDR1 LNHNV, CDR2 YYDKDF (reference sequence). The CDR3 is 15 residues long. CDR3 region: CATSRDRGRTETQYF. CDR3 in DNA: TGTGCCACCAGCAGAGACAGGGGGCGCACAGAGACCCAGTACTTC.

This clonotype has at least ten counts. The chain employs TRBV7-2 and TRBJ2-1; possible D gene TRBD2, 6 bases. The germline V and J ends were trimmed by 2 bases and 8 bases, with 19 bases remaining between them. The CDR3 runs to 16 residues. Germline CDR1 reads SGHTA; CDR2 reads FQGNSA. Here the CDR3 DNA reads TGTGCCAGCAGCTTATTGGGAGGAGGCCCGGGAGATGAGCAGTTCTTC. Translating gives CASSLLGGGPGDEQFF. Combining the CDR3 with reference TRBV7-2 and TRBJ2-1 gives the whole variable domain GAGVSQSPSNKVTEKGKDVELRCDPISGHTALYWYRQSLGQGLEFLIYFQGNSAPDKSGLPSDRFSAERTGGSVSTLTIQRTQQEDSAVYLCASSLLGGGPGDEQFFGPGTRLTVL.

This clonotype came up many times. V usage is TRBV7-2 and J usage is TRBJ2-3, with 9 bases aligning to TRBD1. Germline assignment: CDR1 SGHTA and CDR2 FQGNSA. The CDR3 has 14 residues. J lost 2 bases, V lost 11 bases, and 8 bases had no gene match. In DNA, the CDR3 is TGTGCCGGCACCCGGGACAGGGACACAGATACGCAGTATTTT. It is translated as CAGTRDRDTDTQYF.

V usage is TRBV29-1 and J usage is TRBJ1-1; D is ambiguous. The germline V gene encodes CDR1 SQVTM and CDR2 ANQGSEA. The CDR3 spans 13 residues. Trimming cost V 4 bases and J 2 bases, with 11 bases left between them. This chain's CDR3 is CSVGRGVNTEAFF. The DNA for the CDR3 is TGCAGCGTTGGGCGGGGAGTAAACACTGAAGCTTTCTTT.

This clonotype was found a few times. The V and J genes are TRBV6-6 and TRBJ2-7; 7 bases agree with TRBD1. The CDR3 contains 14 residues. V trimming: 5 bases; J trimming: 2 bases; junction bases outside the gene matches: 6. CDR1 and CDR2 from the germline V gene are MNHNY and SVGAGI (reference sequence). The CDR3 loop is CASSPGTDPYEQYV. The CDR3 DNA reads TGTGCCAGCAGTCCCGGGACAGATCCCTACGAGCAGTACGTC.

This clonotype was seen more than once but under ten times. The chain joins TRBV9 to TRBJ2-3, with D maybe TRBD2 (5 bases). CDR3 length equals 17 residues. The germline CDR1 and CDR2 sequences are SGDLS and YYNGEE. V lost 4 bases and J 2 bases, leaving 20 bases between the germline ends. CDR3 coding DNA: TGTGCCAGCAGCAGCCAGAGAGGCGCGGGCCCCACAGATACGCAGTATTTT. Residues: CASSSQRGAGPTDTQYF.

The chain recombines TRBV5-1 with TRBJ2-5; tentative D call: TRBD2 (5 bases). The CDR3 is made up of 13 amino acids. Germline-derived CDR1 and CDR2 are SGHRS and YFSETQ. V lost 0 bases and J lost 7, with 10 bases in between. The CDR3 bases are TGCGCCAGCAGCTTGGAGGAACGGGGGACCCAGTACTTC. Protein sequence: CASSLEERGTQYF.

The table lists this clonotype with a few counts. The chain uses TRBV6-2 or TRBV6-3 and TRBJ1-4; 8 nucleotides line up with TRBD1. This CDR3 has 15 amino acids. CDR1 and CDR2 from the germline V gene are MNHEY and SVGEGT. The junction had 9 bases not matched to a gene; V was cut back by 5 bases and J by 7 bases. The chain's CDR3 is CASSHHDRGSEKLFF. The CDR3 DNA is TGTGCCAGCAGTCACCACGACAGGGGAAGTGAAAAACTGTTTTTT.

The chain's CDR3 is CASSFNAADYEQYF. CDR3 DNA: TGCGCCAGCAGCTTTAATGCGGCCGACTACGAGCAGTACTTC. J is TRBJ2-7 and V is TRBV5-1, with D unclear. This CDR3 is built from 14 residues. V lost 2 bases and J 3 bases, leaving 12 bases between the germline ends. Germline CDR1 and CDR2: SGHRS and YFSETQ.

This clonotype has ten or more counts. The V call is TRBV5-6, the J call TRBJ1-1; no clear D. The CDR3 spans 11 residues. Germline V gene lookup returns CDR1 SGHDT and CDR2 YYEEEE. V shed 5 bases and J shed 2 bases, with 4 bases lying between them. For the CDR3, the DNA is TGTGCCAGCAGTTTAAACACTGAAGCTTTCTTT. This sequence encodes CASSLNTEAFF.

CDR3 nucleotides: TGCAGTGCTAGTCGCACCCAGGGCACCGGGGAGCTGTTTTTT. Protein: CSASRTQGTGELFF. This rearrangement joins TRBV20-1 to TRBJ2-2, with TRBD1 as a possible D gene (5 bases). V was trimmed by 3 bases and J by 4 bases, leaving 12 bases between them. Germline CDR1 DFQATT, CDR2 SNEGSKA (reference sequence). This CDR3 comprises 14 residues.

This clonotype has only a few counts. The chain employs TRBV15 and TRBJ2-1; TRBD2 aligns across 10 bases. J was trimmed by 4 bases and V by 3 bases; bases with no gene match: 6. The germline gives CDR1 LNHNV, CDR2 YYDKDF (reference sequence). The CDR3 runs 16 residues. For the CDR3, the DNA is TGTGCCACCAGCAGGGGGGCTAGCGGGGGATACAATGAGCAGTTCTTC. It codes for CATSRGASGGYNEQFF.

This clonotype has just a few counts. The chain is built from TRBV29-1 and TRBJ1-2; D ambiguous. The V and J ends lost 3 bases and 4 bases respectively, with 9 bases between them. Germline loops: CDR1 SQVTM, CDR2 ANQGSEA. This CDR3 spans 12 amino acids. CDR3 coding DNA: TGCAGCGTTGATCGGGGAATCTATGGCTACACCTTC. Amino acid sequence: CSVDRGIYGYTF.

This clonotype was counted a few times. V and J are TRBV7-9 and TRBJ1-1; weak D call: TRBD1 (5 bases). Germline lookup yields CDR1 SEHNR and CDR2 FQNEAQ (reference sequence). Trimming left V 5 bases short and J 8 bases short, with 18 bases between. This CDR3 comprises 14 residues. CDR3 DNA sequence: TGTGCCAGCAGCCCCCCGGGGGGAACGGCCGAAGCTTTCTTT. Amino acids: CASSPPGGTAEAFF.

Written as DNA, the CDR3 is TGTGCCAGCAGCTGGCGGGAAATCCAAGAGACCCAGTACTTC. It codes for CASSWREIQETQYF. The V gene is TRBV7-8, the J gene TRBJ2-5, with D perhaps TRBD2 (6 bases). Germline CDR1 reads SGHVS; CDR2 reads FQNEAQ. This CDR3 contains 14 residues. V lost 4 bases to trimming and J lost 1 base, with 10 bases between them.

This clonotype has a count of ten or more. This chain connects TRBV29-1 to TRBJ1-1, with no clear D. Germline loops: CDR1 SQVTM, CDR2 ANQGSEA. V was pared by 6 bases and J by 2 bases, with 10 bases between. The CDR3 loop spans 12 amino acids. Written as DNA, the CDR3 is TGCAGCGTGGCTCCGGGTAACACTGAAGCTTTCTTT. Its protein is CSVAPGNTEAFF.

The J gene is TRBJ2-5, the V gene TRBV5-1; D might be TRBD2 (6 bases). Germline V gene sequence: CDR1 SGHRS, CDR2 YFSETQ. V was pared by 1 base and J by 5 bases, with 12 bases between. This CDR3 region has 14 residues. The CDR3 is CASSLRGGWETQYF. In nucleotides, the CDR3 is TGCGCCAGCAGCTTGCGTGGAGGGTGGGAGACCCAGTACTTC.

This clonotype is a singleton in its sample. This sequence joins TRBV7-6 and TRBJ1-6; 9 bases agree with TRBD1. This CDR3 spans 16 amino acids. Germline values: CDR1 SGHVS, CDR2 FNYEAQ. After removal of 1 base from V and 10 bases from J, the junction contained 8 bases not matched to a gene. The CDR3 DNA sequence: TGTGCCAGCAGCTTAGGCACCGGGACAGGGTTGTCACCCCTCCACTTT. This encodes CASSLGTGTGLSPLHF.

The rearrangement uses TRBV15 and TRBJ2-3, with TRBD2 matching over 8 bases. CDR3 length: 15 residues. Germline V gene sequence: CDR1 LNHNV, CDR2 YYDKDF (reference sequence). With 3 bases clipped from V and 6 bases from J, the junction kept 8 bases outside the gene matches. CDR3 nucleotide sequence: TGTGCCACCAGCAGTCCGATAGCGGGGAGGGATACGCAGTATTTT. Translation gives CATSSPIAGRDTQYF. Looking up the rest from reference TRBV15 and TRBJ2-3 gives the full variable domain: DAMVIQNPRYQVTQFGKPVTLSCSQTLNHNVMYWYQQKSSQAPKLLFHYYDKDFNNEADTPDNFQSRRPNTSFCFLDIRSPGLGDTAMYLCATSSPIAGRDTQYFGPGTRLTVL.

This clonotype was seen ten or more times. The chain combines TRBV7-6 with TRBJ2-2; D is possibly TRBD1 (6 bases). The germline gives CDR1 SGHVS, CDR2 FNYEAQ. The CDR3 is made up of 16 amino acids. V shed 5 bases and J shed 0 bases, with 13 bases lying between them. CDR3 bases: TGTGCCAGCAGCCCCAGACAGGCCACGAACACCGGGGAGCTGTTTTTT. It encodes CASSPRQATNTGELFF.

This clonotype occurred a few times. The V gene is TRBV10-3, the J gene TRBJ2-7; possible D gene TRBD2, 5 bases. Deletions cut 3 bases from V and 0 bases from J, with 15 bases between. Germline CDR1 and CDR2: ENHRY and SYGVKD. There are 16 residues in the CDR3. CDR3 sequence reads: CAISEGSDLASYEQYV. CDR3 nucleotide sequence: TGTGCCATCAGTGAAGGGAGTGATTTAGCCTCCTACGAGCAGTACGTC.

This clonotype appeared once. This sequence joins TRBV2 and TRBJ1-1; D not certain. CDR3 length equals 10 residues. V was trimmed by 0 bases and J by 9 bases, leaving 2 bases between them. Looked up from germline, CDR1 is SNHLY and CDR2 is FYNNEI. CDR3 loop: CASSEAQAFF. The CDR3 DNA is TGTGCCAGCAGTGAAGCGCAAGCTTTCTTT.

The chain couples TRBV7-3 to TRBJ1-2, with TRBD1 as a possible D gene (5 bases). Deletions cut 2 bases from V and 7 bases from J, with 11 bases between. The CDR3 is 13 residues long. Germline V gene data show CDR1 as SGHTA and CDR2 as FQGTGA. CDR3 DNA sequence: TGTGCCAGCAGCTTAGAGGCAGGGAGTGGCTACACCTTC. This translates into CASSLEAGSGYTF. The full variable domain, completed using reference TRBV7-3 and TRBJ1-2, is GAGVSQTPSNKVTEKGKYVELRCDPISGHTALYWYRQSLGQGPEFLIYFQGTGAADDSGLPNDRFFAVRPEGSVSTLKIQRTERGDSAVYLCASSLEAGSGYTFGSGTRLTVV.